This TCR beta chain was identified in a study of early T cells in non-severe SARS-CoV-2 infection. Study-level information: It was bulk RNA from unsorted whole blood that was sequenced, and the chains were unpaired. Study observations and caveats: Comparison of clonotypes with VDJdb favored anti-spike CD8 responses while missing private and CD4 specificities.

Between the trimmed V and J ends, which lost 2 bases and 6 bases, there was a span of 16 bases. The germline gives CDR1 MNHEY, CDR2 SVGAGI. The CDR3 length is 16 residues. Individually, cDNA molecules had unique molecular identifiers attached to them. MiXCR was run by TCRdb on the 5' RACE reads, yielding one entry per CDR3 protein. This table has roughly 28,000 distinct CDR3 sequences, about 6% appearing once. This clonotype was seen many times. Its antigen is not known. The rearrangement uses TRBV6-5 and TRBJ2-2, with D perhaps assigned TRBD1 or TRBD2 (5 bases each). Sequenced sample: whole blood. The source is an adult who was a healthcare worker with PCR-confirmed SARS-CoV-2 infection or an uninfected control (not recorded which). This CDR3 reads CASSYTGTTYAGELFF. The CDR3 DNA reads as TGTGCCAGCAGTTACACCGGGACCACGTACGCCGGGGAGCTGTTTTTT.